The 31 T cell receptor beta chains in this list originate from one sample, sequenced in a study of shared clonotypes between healthy human individuals. This table comes from immunoSEQ multiplex PCR, and its TCRdb copy is limited to in-frame clones, with some not included. The sample lists 330,000 or so clones, approximately 79% occurring once. The sample consisted of memory CD4+ T cells sorted from blood. Subset defined: CD45RA-negative fraction. The receptors shown here come from a young man in good health.

The rearrangement links TRBV29-1 to TRBJ2-3; possible D gene TRBD2, 7 bases. The CDR3 totals 16 residues. In germline, CDR1 is SQVTM, CDR2 ANQGSEA. V lost 6 bases, J lost 0 bases, and 19 bases lay in between. The CDR3 sequence is CSVGASGSASTDTQYF. The CDR3 DNA is TGCAGCGTGGGGGCTAGCGGTAGTGCTAGCACAGATACGCAGTATTTT.

This clone has only a few counts. This rearrangement joins TRBV7-8 to TRBJ1-2; 7 positions agree with TRBD1. The CDR3 is 14 residues long. Germline V gives CDR1 SGHVS, CDR2 FQNEAQ. With V trimmed by 5 bases and J by 9 bases, 12 bases remained unmatched. CDR3 sequence: CASSPSGGFFSYTF. CDR3 sequence (DNA): TGTGCCAGCAGCCCTTCAGGGGGTTTCTTTAGCTACACCTTC. The full variable domain, its missing parts supplied by reference TRBV7-8 and TRBJ1-2, is GAGVSQSPRYKVAKRGQDVALRCDPISGHVSLFWYQQALGQGPEFLTYFQNEAQLDKSGLPSDRFFAERPEGSVSTLKIQRTQQEDSAVYLCASSPSGGFFSYTFGSGTRLTVV.

CDR3 nucleotides: TGTGCCAGCAGCTTAGAGGGGGACAGACATGATGAAGCTTTCTTT. It yields the protein CASSLEGDRHDEAFF. The chain has TRBV7-2 and TRBJ1-1; 7 nucleotides line up with TRBD1. J gave up 7 bases and V 1 base, and 9 bases lay outside the gene matches. Germline CDR1 is SGHTA and CDR2 is FQGNSA. The CDR3 has 15 residues.

The chain couples TRBV30 to TRBJ2-1; D call uncertain. The germline V and J ends were trimmed by 5 bases and 2 bases, with 19 bases remaining between them. The CDR3 is made up of 16 amino acids. The V gene's germline CDR1 is GTSNPN and CDR2 SVGIG (reference sequence). Here the CDR3 reads CAWSIRQSIAYNEQFF. In DNA form, the CDR3 reads TGTGCCTGGTCCATTCGTCAGTCCATCGCCTACAATGAGCAGTTCTTC.

The rearrangement links TRBV5-6 to TRBJ2-3; D is uncertain. The germline V and J ends were trimmed by 0 bases and 2 bases, with 7 bases remaining between them. The CDR3 contains 14 residues. The germline gives CDR1 SGHDT, CDR2 YYEEEE. The CDR3 nucleotides read TGTGCCAGCAGCTTGGTGGCTACCACAGATACGCAGTATTTT. It encodes CASSLVATTDTQYF.

This clone was seen a single time. This chain joins TRBV5-5 and TRBJ2-2, with D perhaps TRBD1 (6 bases). Per the germline V gene, CDR1 is SGHKS and CDR2 is YYEKEE (reference sequence). This CDR3 spans 14 amino acids. The ends were cut back, 4 bases at V and 6 bases at J, with 13 bases in the middle. CDR3: CASSRDTDPGELFF. The CDR3 DNA reads as TGTGCCAGCAGCCGGGACACGGACCCCGGGGAGCTGTTTTTT.

V gene TRBV13 combines with J gene TRBJ2-3, with 7 bases identical to TRBD2. The CDR3 is 16 amino acids. Trimming took 5 bases from V and 3 from J; bases not matched to a gene: 11. Germline CDR1 is PRHDT and CDR2 is FYEKMQ (reference sequence). This CDR3 reads CASSDSRRGGTDTQYF. As DNA, the CDR3 is TGTGCCAGCAGCGATTCTCGCCGGGGAGGGACAGATACGCAGTATTTT. The full variable domain, with the rest looked up from reference TRBV13 and TRBJ2-3, is AAGVIQSPRHLIKEKRETATLKCYPIPRHDTVYWYQQGPGQDPQFLISFYEKMQSDKGSIPDRFSAQQFSDYHSELNMSSLELGDSALYFCASSDSRRGGTDTQYFGPGTRLTVL.

The chain is built from TRBV9 and TRBJ1-2; D gene uncertain. CDR1 is SGDLS, CDR2 YYNGEE, per germline. V lost 2 bases, J lost 0 bases, and 11 bases lay in between. The CDR3 loop spans 15 amino acids. The DNA of the CDR3 is TGTGCCAGCAGCGTGGGCAGCGGGGCTAACTATGGCTACACCTTC. It translates to CASSVGSGANYGYTF. Full variable domain (rest looked up from reference TRBV9 and TRBJ1-2): DSGVTQTPKHLITATGQRVTLRCSPRSGDLSVYWYQQSLDQGLQFLIQYYNGEERAKGNILERFSAQQFPDLHSELNLSSLELGDSALYFCASSVGSGANYGYTFGSGTRLTVV.

The J gene is TRBJ2-3, the V gene TRBV13; 7 bases are a match to TRBD2. The germline gives CDR1 PRHDT, CDR2 FYEKMQ (reference sequence). Losses at the gene ends were 3 bases for V and 3 bases for J; bases not matched to a gene: 3. The CDR3 has 14 amino acids. This chain's CDR3 is CASSLWEGTDTQYF. CDR3 DNA sequence: TGTGCCAGCAGCTTGTGGGAGGGAACAGATACGCAGTATTTT.

V and J are TRBV6-4 and TRBJ2-1, with TRBD2 matching over 10 bases. In germline, CDR1 is MRHNA, CDR2 SNTAGT. Losses at the gene ends were 5 bases for V and 4 bases for J; bases not matched to a gene: 5. The length of the CDR3 is 15 residues. The CDR3 coding sequence is TGTGCCAGCAGTTTTCTAGCGGGGGAATACAATGAGCAGTTCTTC. It encodes CASSFLAGEYNEQFF.

V gene TRBV5-5 combines with J gene TRBJ2-1; possible D gene TRBD2, 5 bases. Between the trimmed V and J ends, which lost 4 bases and 8 bases, there was a span of 7 bases. CDR3 length equals 11 residues. The germline V gene encodes CDR1 SGHKS and CDR2 YYEKEE (reference sequence). CDR3 bases: TGTGCCAGCAGCCGAGCGGATGAGCAGTTCTTC. This sequence encodes CASSRADEQFF.

This chain joins TRBV7-2 and TRBJ2-3; D remains ambiguous. Germline CDR1 and CDR2: SGHTA and FQGNSA. The length of the CDR3 is 13 residues. The ends were cut back, 1 base at V and 3 bases at J, with 5 bases in the middle. The DNA of the CDR3 is TGTGCCAGCAGCTTAGACGCAACAGATACGCAGTATTTT. Translation gives CASSLDATDTQYF.

The chain combines TRBV20-1 with TRBJ1-2; D not resolved. Deletions cut 5 bases from V and 2 bases from J, with 6 bases between. CDR3 length equals 11 residues. Germline V CDR1 and CDR2: DFQATT, SNEGSKA (reference sequence). The CDR3 coding sequence is TGCAGTGCTCCCCAGAACTATGGCTACACCTTC. It codes for CSAPQNYGYTF.

The J gene is TRBJ1-5, the V gene TRBV30, with D uncertain. This CDR3 contains 13 residues. V lost 4 bases and J lost 4, with 11 bases in between. Germline lookup yields CDR1 GTSNPN and CDR2 SVGIG (reference sequence). DNA for the CDR3: TGTGCCTGGACCCAAAGTCGGAATCAGCCCCAGCATTTT. Translating gives CAWTQSRNQPQHF. The complete variable domain, with remaining parts taken from reference TRBV30 and TRBJ1-5, reads SQTIHQWPATLVQPVGSPLSLECTVEGTSNPNLYWYRQAAGRGLQLLFYSVGIGQISSEVPQNLSASRPQDRQFILSSKKLLLSDSGFYLCAWTQSRNQPQHFGDGTRLSIL.

The sample holds a few counts of this clone. This chain joins TRBV11-3 and TRBJ2-7; a weak D match, TRBD2 (5 bases). V was trimmed by 6 bases and J by 0 bases, leaving 6 bases between them. Germline V gene lookup returns CDR1 SGHNT and CDR2 YENEEA. This CDR3 comprises 12 residues. The CDR3 DNA reads TGTGCCAGCAGGGGAGACTCCTACGAGCAGTACTTC. Translated: CASRGDSYEQYF.

The chain is built from TRBV28 and TRBJ2-7; weak D call: TRBD2 (6 bases). Germline assignment: CDR1 MDHEN and CDR2 SYDVKM. The CDR3 contains 18 residues. Trimming shortened V by 4 bases and J by 3 bases, and 25 bases separated the two germline ends. The CDR3 is CASSSLPGTQNTLYEQYF. CDR3 nucleotides: TGTGCCAGCAGTTCCCTCCCCGGGACTCAGAATACACTCTACGAGCAGTACTTC.

This chain uses TRBV6-1 with TRBJ2-7; TRBD2 matches 9 bases. With 6 bases clipped from V and 3 bases from J, the junction kept 6 bases outside the gene matches. CDR3 length: 14 amino acids. The germline CDR1 and CDR2 sequences are MNHNS and SASEGT. The CDR3 DNA is TGTGCCAGCAGGACTAGCGGACCTCTCTACGAGCAGTACTTC. This encodes CASRTSGPLYEQYF.

The chain has TRBV28 and TRBJ2-7; D may be TRBD1 (6 bases). V was pared by 8 bases and J by 7 bases, with 12 bases between. Per germline, CDR1 MDHEN and CDR2 SYDVKM. The CDR3 totals 11 residues. The DNA for the CDR3 is TGTGCCAGCCGGACAGTGGGGGAGCAGTACTTC. It translates to CASRTVGEQYF.

V is TRBV10-1 and J is TRBJ2-7; no clear D gene. The V and J ends lost 0 bases and 3 bases respectively, with 12 bases between them. Germline CDR1 WNHNN, CDR2 SYGVQD (reference sequence). The CDR3 spans 15 residues. The CDR3 coding sequence is TGCGCCAGCAGTGAGTCCGGCAGACAAAGCTACGAGCAGTACTTC. As protein: CASSESGRQSYEQYF.

The rearrangement links TRBV2 to TRBJ2-7; weak D call: TRBD2 (6 bases). The V and J ends lost 8 bases and 2 bases respectively, with 22 bases between them. Germline V gene lookup returns CDR1 SNHLY and CDR2 FYNNEI. The CDR3 contains 16 residues. The CDR3 sequence is CASSRGPGEPTYEQYF. CDR3 nucleotides: TGTGCCAGCTCTCGCGGCCCGGGGGAACCCACCTACGAGCAGTACTTC.

This chain connects TRBV4-1 to TRBJ1-2; D remains unclear. The ends were cut back, 4 bases at V and 5 bases at J, with 17 bases in the middle. Germline values: CDR1 MGHRA, CDR2 YSYEKL. This CDR3 is built from 15 residues. In DNA, the CDR3 is TGCGCCAGCAGCCCATTGAGTCGGGTCGGGTATGGCTACACCTTC. It translates to CASSPLSRVGYGYTF.

The gene calls are TRBV7-9 and TRBJ2-7; D ambiguous. Germline V gene sequence: CDR1 SEHNR, CDR2 FQNEAQ (reference sequence). The V end was cut by 5 bases, the J end by 0 bases, with 14 bases between. The CDR3 length is 15 residues. CDR3 loop: CASSPPARYSYEQYF. Here the CDR3 DNA reads TGTGCCAGCAGCCCTCCGGCGCGTTACTCCTACGAGCAGTACTTC.

V gene TRBV28 combines with J gene TRBJ2-1, with 10 bases lining up with TRBD2. The length of the CDR3 is 14 residues. Germline assignment: CDR1 MDHEN and CDR2 SYDVKM. The V segment lost 10 bases and the J segment 12 bases; nucleotides outside the gene matches: 15. The CDR3 DNA sequence: TGTGCCACGTGTAGCGGGAGGACCCTACTTACGCAGTTCTTC. Its translation is CATCSGRTLLTQFF.

In DNA form, the CDR3 reads TGTGCCAGCAGTTTTTTCGTAACTAGTATTAATGAGCAGTTCTTC. It is translated as CASSFFVTSINEQFF. The chain couples TRBV27 to TRBJ2-1, with D tentatively TRBD2 (5 bases). The V gene lost 3 bases and the J gene lost 7 bases, with 16 bases spanning the gap. Germline CDR1 MNHEY, CDR2 SMNVEV (reference sequence). CDR3 size: 15 residues.

This chain links TRBV28 with TRBJ1-2, with TRBD1 matching 8 bases. V gave up 9 bases and J gave up 0 bases; unmatched junction bases: 3. The germline V gene has CDR1 MDHEN and CDR2 SYDVKM. The length of the CDR3 is 13 residues. This CDR3 reads CASRDRSNYGYTF. The CDR3 bases are TGTGCCAGTAGGGACAGGTCTAACTATGGCTACACCTTC.

The rearrangement uses TRBV5-4 and TRBJ2-1, with TRBD1 matching over 8 bases. This CDR3 has 18 amino acids. Trimming at V came to 4 bases and at J to 4 bases, leaving 16 bases not matched to a gene. Germline V gives CDR1 SGHNT, CDR2 YYREEE (reference sequence). CDR3 coding DNA: TGTGCCAGCAGCAACATCAAGACAGGGGCTCGTCAGTACAATGAGCAGTTCTTC. The encoded protein is CASSNIKTGARQYNEQFF.

This clone has only one observation. For the CDR3, the DNA is TGTGCCAGCAGTCACCATGCGGGTTGGGGAGAGACCCAGTACTTC. This gives the protein CASSHHAGWGETQYF. The V and J genes are TRBV6-5 and TRBJ2-5; D might be TRBD2 (5 bases). Looked up from germline, CDR1 is MNHEY and CDR2 is SVGAGI. Trimming stripped 5 bases from V and 4 bases from J, with 17 bases between. The CDR3 runs to 15 residues.

The rearrangement links TRBV12-5 to TRBJ1-1; weak D call: TRBD1 (5 bases). The CDR3 contains 13 residues. Trimming pared 7 bases from V and 4 bases from J, leaving 13 bases between. The germline gives CDR1 LGHNT, CDR2 FRNRAP. DNA for the CDR3: TGTGCTAGTGCTACGGACACCGTCACTGAAGCTTTCTTT. It codes for CASATDTVTEAFF.

A single count supports this clone. This chain joins TRBV5-1 and TRBJ2-1; possible D gene TRBD2, 5 bases. Germline CDR1 reads SGHRS; CDR2 reads YFSETQ. This CDR3 contains 19 residues. V shed 3 bases and J shed 0 bases, with 22 bases lying between them. The CDR3 nucleotides read TGCGCCAGCAGCTCTATAAGGACTGGCGAGTCCAGCTCCTACAATGAGCAGTTCTTC. This sequence encodes CASSSIRTGESSSYNEQFF.

The chain joins TRBV10-1 to TRBJ2-2; D is undetermined. Germline V gene sequence: CDR1 WNHNN, CDR2 SYGVQD (reference sequence). The ends were cut back, 6 bases at V and 5 bases at J, with 10 bases in the middle. This CDR3 has 13 residues. The CDR3 protein is CASSGDPTGELFF. The CDR3 bases are TGCGCCAGCAGCGGAGACCCGACCGGGGAGCTGTTTTTT.

DNA of the CDR3: TGCAGTGCTAGTCCGGGGAACGAGCAGTACTTC. As protein: CSASPGNEQYF. This sequence joins TRBV20-1 and TRBJ2-7; D is perhaps TRBD2 (5 bases). Germline V gene lookup returns CDR1 DFQATT and CDR2 SNEGSKA (reference sequence). The V end was cut by 3 bases, the J end by 5 bases, with 8 bases between. The CDR3 length is 11 residues.